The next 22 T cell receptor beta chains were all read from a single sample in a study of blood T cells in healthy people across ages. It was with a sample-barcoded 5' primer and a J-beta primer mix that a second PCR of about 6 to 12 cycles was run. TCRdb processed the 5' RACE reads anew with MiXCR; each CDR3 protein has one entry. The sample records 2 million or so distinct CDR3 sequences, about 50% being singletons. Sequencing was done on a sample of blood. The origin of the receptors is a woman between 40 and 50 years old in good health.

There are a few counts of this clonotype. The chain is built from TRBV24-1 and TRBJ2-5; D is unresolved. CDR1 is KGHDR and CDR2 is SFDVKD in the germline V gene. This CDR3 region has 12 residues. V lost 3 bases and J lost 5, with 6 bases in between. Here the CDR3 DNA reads TGTGCCACCAGTGATCGGTTGGAGACCCAGTACTTC. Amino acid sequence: CATSDRLETQYF.

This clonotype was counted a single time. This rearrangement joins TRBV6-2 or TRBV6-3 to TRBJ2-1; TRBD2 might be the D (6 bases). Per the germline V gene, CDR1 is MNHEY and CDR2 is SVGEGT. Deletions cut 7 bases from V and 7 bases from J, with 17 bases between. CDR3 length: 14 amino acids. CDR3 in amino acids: CASTLSGGLNEQFF. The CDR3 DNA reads TGTGCCAGCACCCTTAGCGGAGGGTTGAATGAGCAGTTCTTC.

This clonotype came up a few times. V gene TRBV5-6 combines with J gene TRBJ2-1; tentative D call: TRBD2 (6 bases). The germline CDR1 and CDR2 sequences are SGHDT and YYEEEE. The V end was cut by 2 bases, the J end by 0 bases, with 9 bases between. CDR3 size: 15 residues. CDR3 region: CASSFGGISYNEQFF. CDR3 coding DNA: TGTGCCAGCAGCTTCGGGGGAATCTCCTACAATGAGCAGTTCTTC.

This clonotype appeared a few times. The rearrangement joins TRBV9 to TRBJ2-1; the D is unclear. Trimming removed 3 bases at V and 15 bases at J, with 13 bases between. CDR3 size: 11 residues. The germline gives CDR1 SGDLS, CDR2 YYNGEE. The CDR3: CASSDGPSPFF. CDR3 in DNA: TGTGCCAGCAGCGATGGCCCTTCCCCGTTCTTC. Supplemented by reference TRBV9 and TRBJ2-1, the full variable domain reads DSGVTQTPKHLITATGQRVTLRCSPRSGDLSVYWYQQSLDQGLQFLIQYYNGEERAKGNILERFSAQQFPDLHSELNLSSLELGDSALYFCASSDGPSPFFGPGTRLTVL.

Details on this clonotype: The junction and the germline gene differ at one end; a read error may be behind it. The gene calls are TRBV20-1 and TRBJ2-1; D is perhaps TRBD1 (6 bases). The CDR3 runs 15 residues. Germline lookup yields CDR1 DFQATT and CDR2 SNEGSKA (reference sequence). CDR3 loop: CSATPRQVSYNGQFF. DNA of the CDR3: TGCAGTGCTACCCCCCGACAGGTGTCCTACAATGGGCAGTTCTTC.

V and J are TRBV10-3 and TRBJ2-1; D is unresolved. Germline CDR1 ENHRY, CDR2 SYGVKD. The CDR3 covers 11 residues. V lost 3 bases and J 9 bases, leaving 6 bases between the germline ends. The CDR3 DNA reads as TGTGCCATCAGTGAAATGTGTGAGCAGTTCTTC. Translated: CAISEMCEQFF.

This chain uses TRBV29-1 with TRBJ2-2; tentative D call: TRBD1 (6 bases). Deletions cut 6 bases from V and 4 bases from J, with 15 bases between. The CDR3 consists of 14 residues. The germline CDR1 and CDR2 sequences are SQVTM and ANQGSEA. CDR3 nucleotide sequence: TGCAGCGTGACGGAACCCAGGGGCACCGGGGAGCTGTTTTTT. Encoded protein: CSVTEPRGTGELFF.

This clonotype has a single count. CDR3 DNA sequence: TGTGCCAGCAGGAAACTAGACAGGGACACTGAAGCTTTCTTT. This codes for CASRKLDRDTEAFF. The gene calls are TRBV28 and TRBJ1-1, with 7 bases that match TRBD1. The CDR3 totals 14 residues. In germline, CDR1 is MDHEN, CDR2 SYDVKM. V lost 6 bases and J lost 3; bases outside the gene matches: 7.

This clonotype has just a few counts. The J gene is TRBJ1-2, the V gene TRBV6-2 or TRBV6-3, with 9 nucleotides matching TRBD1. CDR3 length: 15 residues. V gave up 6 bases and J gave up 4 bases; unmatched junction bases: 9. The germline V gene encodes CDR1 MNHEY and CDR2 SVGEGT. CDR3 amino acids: CASSYGTGKIYGYTF. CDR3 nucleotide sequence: TGTGCCAGCAGCTACGGGACAGGGAAGATCTATGGCTACACCTTC.

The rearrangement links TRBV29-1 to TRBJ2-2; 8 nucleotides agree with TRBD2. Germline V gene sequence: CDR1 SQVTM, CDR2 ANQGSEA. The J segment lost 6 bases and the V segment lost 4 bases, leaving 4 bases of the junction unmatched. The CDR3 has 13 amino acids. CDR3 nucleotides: TGCAGCGTTGGTCGGGGGGGTTCCGGGGAGCTGTTTTTT. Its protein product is CSVGRGGSGELFF.

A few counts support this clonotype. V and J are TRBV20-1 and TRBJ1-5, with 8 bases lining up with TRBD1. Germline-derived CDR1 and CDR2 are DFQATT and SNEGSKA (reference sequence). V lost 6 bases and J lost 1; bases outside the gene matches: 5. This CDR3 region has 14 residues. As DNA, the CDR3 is TGCAGTGCCCAGGACAGGGCGAGCAATCAGCCCCAGCATTTT. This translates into CSAQDRASNQPQHF.

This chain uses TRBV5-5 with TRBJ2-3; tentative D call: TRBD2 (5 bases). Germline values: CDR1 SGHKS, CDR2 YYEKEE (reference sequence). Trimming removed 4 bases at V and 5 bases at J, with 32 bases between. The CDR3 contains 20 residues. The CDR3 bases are TGTGCCAGCAGCGCTGGGAACAGACTAACTTATTCCGGACCAGGAGATACGCAGTATTTT. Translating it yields CASSAGNRLTYSGPGDTQYF. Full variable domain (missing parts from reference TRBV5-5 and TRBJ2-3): DAGVTQSPTHLIKTRGQQVTLRCSPISGHKSVSWYQQVLGQGPQFIFQYYEKEERGRGNFPDRFSARQFPNYSSELNVNALLLGDSALYLCASSAGNRLTYSGPGDTQYFGPGTRLTVL.

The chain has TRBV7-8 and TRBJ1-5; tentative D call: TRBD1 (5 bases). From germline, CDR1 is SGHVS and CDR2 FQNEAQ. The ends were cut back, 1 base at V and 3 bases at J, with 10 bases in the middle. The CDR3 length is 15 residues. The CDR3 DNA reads TGTGCCAGCAGCTTAGTCACGGGGCCCAATCAGCCCCAGCATTTT. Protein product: CASSLVTGPNQPQHF.

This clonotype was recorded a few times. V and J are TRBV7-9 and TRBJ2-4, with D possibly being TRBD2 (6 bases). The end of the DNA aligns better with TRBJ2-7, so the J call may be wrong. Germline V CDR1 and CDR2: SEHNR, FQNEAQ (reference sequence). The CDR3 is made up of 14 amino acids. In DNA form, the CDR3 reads TGTGCCAGCAGCCCGCCTGGGGGGAACAACGAGCAGTACTTC. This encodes CASSPPGGNNEQYF.

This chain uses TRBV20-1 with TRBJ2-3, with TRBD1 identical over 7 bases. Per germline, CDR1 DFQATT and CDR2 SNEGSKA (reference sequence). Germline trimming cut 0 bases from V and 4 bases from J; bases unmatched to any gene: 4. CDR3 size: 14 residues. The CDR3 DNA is TGCAGTGCTAGAGATGGTCAGGGGGCAGATACGCAGTATTTT. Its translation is CSARDGQGADTQYF.

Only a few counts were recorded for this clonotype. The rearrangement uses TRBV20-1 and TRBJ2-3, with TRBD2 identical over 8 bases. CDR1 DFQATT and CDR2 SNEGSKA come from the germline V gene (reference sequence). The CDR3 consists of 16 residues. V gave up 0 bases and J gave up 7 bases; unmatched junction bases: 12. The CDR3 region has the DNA TGCAGTGCTAGAGATCAGCGGGGGACCCCTCAGAATACGCAGTATTTT. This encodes CSARDQRGTPQNTQYF.

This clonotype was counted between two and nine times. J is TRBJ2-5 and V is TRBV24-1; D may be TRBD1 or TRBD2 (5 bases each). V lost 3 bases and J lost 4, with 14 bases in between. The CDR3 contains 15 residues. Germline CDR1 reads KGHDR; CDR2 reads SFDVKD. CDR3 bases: TGTGCCACCAGTGATCGAGCCGGGGCAGGAGAGACCCAGTACTTC. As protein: CATSDRAGAGETQYF.

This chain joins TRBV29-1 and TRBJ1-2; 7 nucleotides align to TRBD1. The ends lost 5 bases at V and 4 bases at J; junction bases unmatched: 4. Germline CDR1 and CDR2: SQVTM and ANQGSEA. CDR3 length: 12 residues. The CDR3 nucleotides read TGCAGCGTTTCGGGACAGACCTATGGCTACACCTTC. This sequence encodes CSVSGQTYGYTF.

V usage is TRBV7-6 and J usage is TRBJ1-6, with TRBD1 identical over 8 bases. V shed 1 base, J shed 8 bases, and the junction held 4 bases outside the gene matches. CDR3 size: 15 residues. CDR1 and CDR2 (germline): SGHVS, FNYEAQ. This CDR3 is CASSLEGQGHSPLHF. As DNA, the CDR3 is TGTGCCAGCAGCTTAGAAGGACAGGGTCATTCACCCCTCCACTTT.

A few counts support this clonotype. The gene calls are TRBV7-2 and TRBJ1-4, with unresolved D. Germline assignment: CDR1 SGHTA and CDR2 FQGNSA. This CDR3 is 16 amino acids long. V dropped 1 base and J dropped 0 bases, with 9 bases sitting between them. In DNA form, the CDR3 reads TGTGCCAGCAGCTTAGTACCGCAGGCAACTAATGAAAAACTGTTTTTT. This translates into CASSLVPQATNEKLFF.

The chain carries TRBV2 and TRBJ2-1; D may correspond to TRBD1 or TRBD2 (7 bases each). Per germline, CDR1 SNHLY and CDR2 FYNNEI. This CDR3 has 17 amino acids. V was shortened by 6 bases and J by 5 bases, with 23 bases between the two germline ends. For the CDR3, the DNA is TGTGCCAGCAGGAAGGGGGAGGGGCAGGGGGACCACAATGAGCAGTTCTTC. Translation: CASRKGEGQGDHNEQFF.

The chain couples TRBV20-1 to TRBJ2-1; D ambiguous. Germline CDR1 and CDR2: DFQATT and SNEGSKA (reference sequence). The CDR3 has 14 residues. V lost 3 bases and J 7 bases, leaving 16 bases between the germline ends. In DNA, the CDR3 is TGCAGTGCTAGGAGTAGGGCCCCTGGGAATGAGCAGTTCTTC. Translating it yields CSARSRAPGNEQFF.